This paragraph covers one T cell receptor beta chain sequence. Antigen specificity is unknown. Combining a sample-barcoded 5' primer with a J-beta primer mix, a second PCR ran for about 6 to 11 cycles. TCRdb fed the 5' RACE reads into MiXCR, producing one record per CDR3 protein. Of around 970,000 distinct CDR3 sequences listed, roughly half were seen once; the top ten hold over 20%. These data come from a study of blood T cells in healthy people across ages. Study-wide points: Changes seen in expanded clonotypes were possibly confounded by donor CMV status left unknown.

Per germline, CDR1 DFQATT and CDR2 SNEGSKA (reference sequence). This CDR3 spans 16 amino acids. Between the trimmed V and J ends, which lost 3 bases and 0 bases, there was a span of 16 bases. This TCR was recovered from a woman aged 60-75 years in good health. Sample: blood. The gene calls are TRBV20-1 and TRBJ2-3; a weak D match, TRBD2 (5 bases). The CDR3 coding sequence is TGCAGTGCTAGTGCCCCGGGATTTATTAGCACAGATACGCAGTATTTT. Encoded protein: CSASAPGFISTDTQYF.